The clone carrying this T cell receptor (beta chain) occurred many times. What it recognizes is unknown. The time point here: newly diagnosed GD, antithyroid drugs for less than 3 months. TCR sequences were obtained from RNA taken from PBMCs. From germline, CDR1 is SEHNR and CDR2 FQNEAQ (reference sequence). Trimming removed 2 bases from V and 2 bases from J, with 15 bases in between. The CDR3 loop spans 16 amino acids. With iRepertoire HTBI primers and Arm-PCR of CDR3 regions, TCR beta libraries were built. From the multiplex PCR reads, TCRdb called clonotypes with MiXCR, one entry per CDR3 protein. Found here are over 300,000 distinct CDR3 sequences, around 15% of them singletons; the top ten hold 22%. This entry belongs to a study of regulatory T cells in long-lasting Graves disease. Points from the study as a whole: Persistent disease was associated with favored TRBV28 usage and with favored use of TRBJ1-2 and TRBJ2-5.

The gene calls are TRBV7-9 and TRBJ1-2; no clear D gene. Material: peripheral blood mononuclear cells (PBMCs), obtained at new diagnosis, from a patient treated with antithyroid drugs. The sequence was collected from a female donor with Graves disease. CDR3 amino acids: CASSLTQTDGNYGYTF. The CDR3 DNA reads as TGTGCCAGCAGCTTAACACAAACCGACGGGAACTATGGCTACACCTTC.